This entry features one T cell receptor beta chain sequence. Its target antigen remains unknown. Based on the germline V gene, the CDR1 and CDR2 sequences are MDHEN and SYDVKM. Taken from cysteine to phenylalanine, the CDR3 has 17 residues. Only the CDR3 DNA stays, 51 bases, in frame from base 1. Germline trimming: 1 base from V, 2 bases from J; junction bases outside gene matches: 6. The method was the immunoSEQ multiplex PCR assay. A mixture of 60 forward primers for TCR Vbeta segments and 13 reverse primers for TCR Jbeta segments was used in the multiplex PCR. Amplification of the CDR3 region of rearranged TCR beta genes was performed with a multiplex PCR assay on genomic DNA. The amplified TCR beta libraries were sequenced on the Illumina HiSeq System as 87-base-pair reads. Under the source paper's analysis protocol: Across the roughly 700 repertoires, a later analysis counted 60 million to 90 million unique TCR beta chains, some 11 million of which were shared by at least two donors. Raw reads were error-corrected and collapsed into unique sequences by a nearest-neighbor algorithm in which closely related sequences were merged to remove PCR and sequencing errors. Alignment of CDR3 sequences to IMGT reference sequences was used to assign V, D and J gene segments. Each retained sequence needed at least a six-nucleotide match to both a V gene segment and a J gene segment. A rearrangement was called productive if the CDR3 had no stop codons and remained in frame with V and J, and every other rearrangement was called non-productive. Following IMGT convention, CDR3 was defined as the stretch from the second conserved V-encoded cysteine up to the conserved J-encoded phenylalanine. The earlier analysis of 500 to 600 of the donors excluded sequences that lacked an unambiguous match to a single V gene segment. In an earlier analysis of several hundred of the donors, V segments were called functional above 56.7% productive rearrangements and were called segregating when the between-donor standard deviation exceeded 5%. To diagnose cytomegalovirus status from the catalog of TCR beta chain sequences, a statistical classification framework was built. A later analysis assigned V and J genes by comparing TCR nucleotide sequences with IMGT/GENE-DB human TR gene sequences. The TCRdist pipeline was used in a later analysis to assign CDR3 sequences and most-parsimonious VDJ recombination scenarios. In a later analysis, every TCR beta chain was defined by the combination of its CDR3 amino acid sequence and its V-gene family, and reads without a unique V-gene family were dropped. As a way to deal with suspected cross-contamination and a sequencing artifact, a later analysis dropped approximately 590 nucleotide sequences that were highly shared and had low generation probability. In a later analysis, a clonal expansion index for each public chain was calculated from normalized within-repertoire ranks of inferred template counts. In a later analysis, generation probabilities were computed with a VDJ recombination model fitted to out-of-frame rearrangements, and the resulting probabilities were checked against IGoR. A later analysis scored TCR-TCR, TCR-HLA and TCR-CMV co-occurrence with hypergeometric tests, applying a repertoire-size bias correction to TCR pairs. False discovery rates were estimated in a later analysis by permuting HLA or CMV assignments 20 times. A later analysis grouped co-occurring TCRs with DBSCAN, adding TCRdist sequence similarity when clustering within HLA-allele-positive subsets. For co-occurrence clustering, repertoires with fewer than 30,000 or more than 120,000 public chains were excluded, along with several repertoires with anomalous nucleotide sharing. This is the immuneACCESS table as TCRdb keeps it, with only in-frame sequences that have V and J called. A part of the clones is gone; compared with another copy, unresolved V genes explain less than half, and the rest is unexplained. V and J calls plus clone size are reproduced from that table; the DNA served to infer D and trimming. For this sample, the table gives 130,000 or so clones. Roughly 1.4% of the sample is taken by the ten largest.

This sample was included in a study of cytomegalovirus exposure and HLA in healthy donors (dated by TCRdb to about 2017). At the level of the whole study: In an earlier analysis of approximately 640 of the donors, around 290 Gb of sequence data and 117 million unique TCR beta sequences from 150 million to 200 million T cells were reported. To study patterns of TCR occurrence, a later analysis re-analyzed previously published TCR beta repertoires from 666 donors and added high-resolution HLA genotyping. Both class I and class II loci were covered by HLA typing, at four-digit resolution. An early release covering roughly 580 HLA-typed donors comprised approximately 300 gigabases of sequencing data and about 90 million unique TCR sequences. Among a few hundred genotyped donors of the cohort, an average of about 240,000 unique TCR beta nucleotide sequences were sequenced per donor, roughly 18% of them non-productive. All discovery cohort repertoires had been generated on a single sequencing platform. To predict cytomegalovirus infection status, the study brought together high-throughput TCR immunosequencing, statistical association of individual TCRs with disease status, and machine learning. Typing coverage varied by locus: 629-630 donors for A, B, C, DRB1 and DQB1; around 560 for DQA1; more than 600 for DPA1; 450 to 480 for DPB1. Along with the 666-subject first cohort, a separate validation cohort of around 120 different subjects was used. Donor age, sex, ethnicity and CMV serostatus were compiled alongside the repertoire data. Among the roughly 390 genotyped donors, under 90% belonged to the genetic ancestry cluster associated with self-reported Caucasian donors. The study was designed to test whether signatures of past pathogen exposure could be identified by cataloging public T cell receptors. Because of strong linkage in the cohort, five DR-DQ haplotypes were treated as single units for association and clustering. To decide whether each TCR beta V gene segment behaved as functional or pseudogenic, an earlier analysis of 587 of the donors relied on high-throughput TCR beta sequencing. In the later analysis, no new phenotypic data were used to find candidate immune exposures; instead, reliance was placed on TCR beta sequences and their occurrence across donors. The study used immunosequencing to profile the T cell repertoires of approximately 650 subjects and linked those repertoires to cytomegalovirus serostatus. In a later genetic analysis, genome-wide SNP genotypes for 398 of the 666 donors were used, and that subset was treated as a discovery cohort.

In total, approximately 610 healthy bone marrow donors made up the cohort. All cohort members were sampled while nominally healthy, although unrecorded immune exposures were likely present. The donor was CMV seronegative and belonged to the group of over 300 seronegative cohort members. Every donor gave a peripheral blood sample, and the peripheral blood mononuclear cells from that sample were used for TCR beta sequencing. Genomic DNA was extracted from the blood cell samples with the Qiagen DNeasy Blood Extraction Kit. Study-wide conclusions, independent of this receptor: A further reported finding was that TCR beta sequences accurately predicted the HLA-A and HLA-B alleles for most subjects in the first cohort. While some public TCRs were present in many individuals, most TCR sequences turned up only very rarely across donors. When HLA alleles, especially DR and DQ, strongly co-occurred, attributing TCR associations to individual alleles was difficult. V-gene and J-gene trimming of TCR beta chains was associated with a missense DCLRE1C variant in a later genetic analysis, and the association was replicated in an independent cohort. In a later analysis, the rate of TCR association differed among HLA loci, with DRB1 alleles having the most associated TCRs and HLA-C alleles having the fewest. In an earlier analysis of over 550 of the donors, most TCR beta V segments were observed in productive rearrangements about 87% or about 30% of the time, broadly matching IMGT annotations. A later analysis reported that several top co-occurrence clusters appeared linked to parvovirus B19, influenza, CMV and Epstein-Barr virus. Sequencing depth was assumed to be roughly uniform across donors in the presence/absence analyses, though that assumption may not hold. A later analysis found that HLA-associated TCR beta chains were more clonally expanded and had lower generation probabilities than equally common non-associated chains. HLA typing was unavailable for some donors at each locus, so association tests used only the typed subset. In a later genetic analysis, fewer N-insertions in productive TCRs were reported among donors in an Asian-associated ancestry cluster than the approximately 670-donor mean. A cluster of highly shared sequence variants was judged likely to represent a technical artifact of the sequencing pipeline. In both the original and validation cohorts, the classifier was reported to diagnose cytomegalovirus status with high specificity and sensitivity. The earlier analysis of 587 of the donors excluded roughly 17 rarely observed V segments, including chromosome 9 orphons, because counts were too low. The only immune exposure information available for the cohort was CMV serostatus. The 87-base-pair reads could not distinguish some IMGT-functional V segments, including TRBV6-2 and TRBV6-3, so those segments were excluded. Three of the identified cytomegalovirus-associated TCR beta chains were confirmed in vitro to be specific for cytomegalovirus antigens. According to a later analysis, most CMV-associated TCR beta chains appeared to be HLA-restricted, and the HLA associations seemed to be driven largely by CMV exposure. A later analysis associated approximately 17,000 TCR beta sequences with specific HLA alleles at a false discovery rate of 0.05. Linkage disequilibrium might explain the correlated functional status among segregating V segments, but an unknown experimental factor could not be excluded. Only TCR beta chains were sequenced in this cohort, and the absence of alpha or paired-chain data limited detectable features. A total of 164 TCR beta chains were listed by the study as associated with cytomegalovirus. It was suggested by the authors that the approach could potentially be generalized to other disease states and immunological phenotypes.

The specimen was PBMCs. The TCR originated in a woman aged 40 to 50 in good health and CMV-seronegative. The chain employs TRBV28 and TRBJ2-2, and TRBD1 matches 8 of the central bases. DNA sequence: TGTGCCAGCAGTTTATATGGGACAGGCCCTAACACCGGGGAGCTGTTTTTT. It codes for CASSLYGTGPNTGELFF.